This T cell receptor beta chain originates from a study of CD8 T cells in ankylosing spondylitis (dated by TCRdb to 2017 to 2019). For context, the study as a whole: The study set out to find disease-linked TCR variants by profiling T cell receptor beta repertoires in ankylosing spondylitis patients and healthy donors. The full study cohort comprised about 23 ankylosing spondylitis patients and about a hundred healthy donors. Peripheral blood was sampled, and synovial fluid was additionally collected from ankylosing spondylitis patients.

As for this clonotype: Its antigen specificity is not known. Within one base of it there is no much larger clone, and no base qualities were kept.

Sequencing was performed on an Illumina HiSeq 2500. Quantitative 5'-RACE with molecular barcodes was used to prepare TCR beta libraries. Under the source paper's analysis protocol: Disease-linked TCR variants were identified with a new computational method built on a probabilistic model of VDJ rearrangement. TCRdb trimmed the raw reads at Q25, called clones with MiXCR and kept productive beta chains. Each entry is one CDR3 protein sequence, shown with its most common DNA and genes. The V and J calls here are based on TCRdb, not the publication. Recorded for this sample are roughly 450,000 distinct CDR3 sequences; roughly a quarter of them occurred a single time. Roughly 0.9% of the sample is held by the ten biggest clonotypes. Inclusive of the bounding cysteine and phenylalanine, the CDR3 is 14 residues long. Only CDR3 DNA remains: 42 bases, in frame from the first base. The CDR1 and CDR2 encoded by the germline V gene are KGHSH and LQKENI. V is reduced by 3 bases and J by 5 bases, leaving a spacing of 13 bases between them.

Study-level results and caveats: According to the report, matched synovial fluid samples from ankylosing spondylitis patients were significantly enriched for the disease-linked clones. The disease-linked clones showed a CD8+ phenotype and occurred at relatively low frequencies in peripheral blood. Some motif variants were previously reported in synovial fluid and blood of reactive arthritis patients, suggesting common disease-initiation mechanisms. A TCR beta motif of several highly homologous amino acid variants appeared characteristic of blood from ankylosing spondylitis patients.

The rearranged segments are TRBV18 and TRBJ1-1, with TRBD1 tentatively as D gene (5 bases match). Sample: blood, either unsorted or a sorted T cell fraction (not recorded which). This clonotype was obtained from a male donor with ankylosing spondylitis. The CDR3 protein is CASSPRTTTTEAFF. At the DNA level, the sequence is TGTGCCAGCTCACCGAGGACAACGACAACTGAAGCTTTCTTT.